The source of this T cell receptor beta chain is a study of T cells in Graves' hyperthyroidism and ophthalmopathy. Amplified TCR beta CDR3 regions derived from RNA transcripts. First-round RT-PCR with HTBI primers amplified the TCR CDR3 region. TCRdb reprocessed the multiplex PCR reads via MiXCR and lists one record per CDR3 protein. The data contain some 600,000 distinct CDR3 sequences, 11% to 15% of them singletons. As to this clonotype: The antigen is undetermined.

General observations from the study: In validation, the model predicted ophthalmopathy. These predictions came a median approximately six months before onset. The majority of expanded thyroid clonotypes above 0.001 also appeared in blood.

The CDR3 loop spans 15 amino acids. Germline V gene data show CDR1 as LGHNA and CDR2 as YNFKEQ. Trimming removed 0 bases from V and 7 bases from J, with 10 bases in between. Blood was drawn at first hyperthyroidism diagnosis, before any ophthalmopathy symptoms. Sequencing was carried out using blood. The TCR comes from a woman in her thirties with Graves' hyperthyroidism that later progressed to Graves' ophthalmopathy. V gene TRBV4-2 combines with J gene TRBJ1-6; D remains unclear. CDR3 sequence reads: CASSQEFPGNSPLHF. Written as DNA, the CDR3 is TGTGCCAGCAGCCAAGAGTTTCCAGGAAATTCACCCCTCCACTTT.